The subject of this entry is one T cell receptor beta chain. What it binds is not known. Other DNA sequences in this sample translate to the same CDR3. The sample comes from a study of shared clonotypes between healthy human individuals. Study findings and constraints: Across four donors, naive CD4 shared around 5.4%, naive CD8 under 4%, memory CD4 about 2.5%, memory CD8 under 0.5%.

Deep level was the assay's run setting. Clones were sequenced by immunoSEQ multiplex PCR, and TCRdb holds only the in-frame ones, with some missing. The sample lists around 1.1 million clones, about 80% occurring once. Germline trimming cut 0 bases from V and 0 bases from J; bases unmatched to any gene: 3. The CDR3 loop spans 16 amino acids. The V gene's germline CDR1 is SGHRS and CDR2 YFSETQ. The sequence was collected from a man younger than 35 in good health. Some clones in this sample may be carry-over from other donors' samples. This chain connects TRBV5-1 to TRBJ2-1; 7 nucleotides match TRBD2. The sample consisted of memory CD4+ T cells from PBMCs. As for subset: CD45RA-negative fraction. The CDR3 loop reads CASSLEGGSSYNEQFF. As DNA, the CDR3 is TGCGCCAGCAGCTTGGAGGGCGGGAGCTCCTACAATGAGCAGTTCTTC.